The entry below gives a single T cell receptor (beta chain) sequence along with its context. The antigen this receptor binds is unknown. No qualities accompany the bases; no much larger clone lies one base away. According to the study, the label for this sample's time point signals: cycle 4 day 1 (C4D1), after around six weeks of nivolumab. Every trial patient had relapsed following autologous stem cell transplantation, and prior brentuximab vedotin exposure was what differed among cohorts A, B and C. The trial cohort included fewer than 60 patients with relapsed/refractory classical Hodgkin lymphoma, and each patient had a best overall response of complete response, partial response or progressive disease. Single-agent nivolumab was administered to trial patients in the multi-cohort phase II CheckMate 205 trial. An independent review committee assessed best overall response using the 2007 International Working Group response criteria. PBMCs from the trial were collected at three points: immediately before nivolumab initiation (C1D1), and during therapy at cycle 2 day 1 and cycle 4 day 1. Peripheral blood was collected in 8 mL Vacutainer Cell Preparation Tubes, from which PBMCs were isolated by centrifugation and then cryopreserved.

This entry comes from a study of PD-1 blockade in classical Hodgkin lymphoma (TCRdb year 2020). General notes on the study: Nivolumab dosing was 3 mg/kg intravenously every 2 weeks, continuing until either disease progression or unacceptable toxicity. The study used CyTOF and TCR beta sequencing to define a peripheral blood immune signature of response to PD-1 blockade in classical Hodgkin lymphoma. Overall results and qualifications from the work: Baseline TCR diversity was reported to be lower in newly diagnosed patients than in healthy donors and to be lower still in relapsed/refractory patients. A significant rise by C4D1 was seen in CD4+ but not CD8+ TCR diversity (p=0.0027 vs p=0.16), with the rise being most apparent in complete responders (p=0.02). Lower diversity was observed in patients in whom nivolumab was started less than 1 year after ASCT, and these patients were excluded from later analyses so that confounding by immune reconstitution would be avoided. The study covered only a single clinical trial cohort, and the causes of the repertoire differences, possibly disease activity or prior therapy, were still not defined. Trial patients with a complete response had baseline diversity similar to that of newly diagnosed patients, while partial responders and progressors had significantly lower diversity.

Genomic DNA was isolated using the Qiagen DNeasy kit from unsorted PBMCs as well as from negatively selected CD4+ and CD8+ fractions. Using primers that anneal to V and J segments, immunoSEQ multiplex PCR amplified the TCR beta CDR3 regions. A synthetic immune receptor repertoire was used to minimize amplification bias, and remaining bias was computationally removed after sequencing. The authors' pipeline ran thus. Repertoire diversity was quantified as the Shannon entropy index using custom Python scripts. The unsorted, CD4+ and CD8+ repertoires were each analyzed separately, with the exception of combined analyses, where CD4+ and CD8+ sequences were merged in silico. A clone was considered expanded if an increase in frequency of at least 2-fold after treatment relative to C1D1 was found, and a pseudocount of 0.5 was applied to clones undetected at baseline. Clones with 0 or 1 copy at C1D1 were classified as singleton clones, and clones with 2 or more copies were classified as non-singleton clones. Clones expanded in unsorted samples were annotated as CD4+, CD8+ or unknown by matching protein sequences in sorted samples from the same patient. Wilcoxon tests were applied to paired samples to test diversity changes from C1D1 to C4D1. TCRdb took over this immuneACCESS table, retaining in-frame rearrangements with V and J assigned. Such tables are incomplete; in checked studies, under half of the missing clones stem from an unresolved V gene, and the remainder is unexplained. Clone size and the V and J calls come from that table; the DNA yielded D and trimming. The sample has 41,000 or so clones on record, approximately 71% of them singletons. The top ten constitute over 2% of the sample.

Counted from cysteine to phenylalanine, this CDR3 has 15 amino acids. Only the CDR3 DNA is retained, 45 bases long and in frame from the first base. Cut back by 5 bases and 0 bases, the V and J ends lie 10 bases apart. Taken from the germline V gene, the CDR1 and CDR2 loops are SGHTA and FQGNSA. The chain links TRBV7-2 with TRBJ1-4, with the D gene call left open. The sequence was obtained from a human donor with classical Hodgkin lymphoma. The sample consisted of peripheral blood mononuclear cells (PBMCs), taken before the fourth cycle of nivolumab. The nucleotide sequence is TGTGCCAGCAGCCTGGACTTGGCAACTAATGAAAAACTGTTTTTT. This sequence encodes CASSLDLATNEKLFF. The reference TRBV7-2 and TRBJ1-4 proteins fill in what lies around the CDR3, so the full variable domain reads GAGVSQSPSNKVTEKGKDVELRCDPISGHTALYWYRQSLGQGLEFLIYFQGNSAPDKSGLPSDRFSAERTGGSVSTLTIQRTQQEDSAVYLCASSLDLATNEKLFFGSGTQLSVL.